These 28 T cell receptor beta chains were all obtained from the same sample, sequenced in a study of blood T cell repertoires in COVID-19. Produced via immunoSEQ multiplex PCR; TCRdb's table is partial and in-frame only. The sample contains approximately 290,000 clones, about 88% of which appear only once. The specimen sequenced was peripheral blood. These receptors all stem from a woman between 55 and 75 years old with acute or convalescent COVID-19.

J is TRBJ2-3 and V is TRBV5-5; tentative D call: TRBD2 (7 bases). The germline V and J ends were trimmed by 5 bases and 3 bases, with 16 bases remaining between them. CDR3 length equals 15 residues. Germline CDR1 SGHKS, CDR2 YYEKEE (reference sequence). In nucleotides, the CDR3 is TGTGCCAGCAGTCATACGGGGGGCCGGACAGATACGCAGTATTTT. Its translation: CASSHTGGRTDTQYF.

This clone was picked up a small number of times. The rearrangement joins TRBV29-1 to TRBJ1-5; D not certain. Trimming took off 1 base at V and 9 bases at J, with 13 bases between the two ends. This CDR3 has 13 amino acids. CDR1 and CDR2 from the germline V gene are SQVTM and ANQGSEA. The CDR3 DNA reads as TGCAGCGTTGAAGGAAGCCCCGGGAGGCCCCAGCATTTT. This gives the protein CSVEGSPGRPQHF. The full variable domain, rest sourced from reference TRBV29-1 and TRBJ1-5, is SAVISQKPSRDICQRGTSLTIQCQVDSQVTMMFWYRQQPGQSLTLIATANQGSEATYESGFVIDKFPISRPNLTFSTLTVSNMSPEDSSIYLCSVEGSPGRPQHFGDGTRLSIL.

The rearrangement joins TRBV6-4 to TRBJ1-4; TRBD1 aligns across 7 bases. With 5 bases clipped from V and 7 bases from J, the junction kept 7 bases outside the gene matches. There are 14 residues in the CDR3. Germline CDR1 and CDR2: MRHNA and SNTAGT. DNA of the CDR3: TGTGCCAGCAGTCGTACCGGGACAGCTGAAAAACTGTTTTTT. This codes for CASSRTGTAEKLFF.

This chain connects TRBV27 to TRBJ1-5, with D perhaps TRBD1 (5 bases). The germline V gene encodes CDR1 MNHEY and CDR2 SMNVEV (reference sequence). The CDR3 runs 15 residues. Trimming took off 5 bases at V and 4 bases at J, with 15 bases between the two ends. CDR3 region: CASSAQGLGNQPQHF. CDR3 coding DNA: TGTGCCAGCAGTGCCCAGGGTCTGGGGAATCAGCCCCAGCATTTT.

The sample holds a few counts of this clone. The same CDR3 is also encoded by other DNA sequences in this sample. The chain has TRBV7-6 and TRBJ1-4, with D possibly being TRBD1 (5 bases). Between the trimmed V and J ends, which lost 1 base and 5 bases, there was a span of 5 bases. The CDR3 is 13 amino acids. In germline, CDR1 is SGHVS, CDR2 FNYEAQ. The CDR3 DNA is TGTGCCAGCAGCTTAGACAGGAATGAAAAACTGTTTTTT. It is translated as CASSLDRNEKLFF.

The chain links TRBV6-1 to TRBJ2-2; tentatively, D is TRBD1 (5 bases). Per the germline V gene, CDR1 is MNHNS and CDR2 is SASEGT. Trimming took off 3 bases at V and 8 bases at J, with 19 bases between the two ends. This CDR3 comprises 16 residues. The CDR3 region has the DNA TGTGCCAGCAGTGACAGGGCCAGGACCGTTGCAGGGGAGCTGTTTTTT. Encoded protein: CASSDRARTVAGELFF.

V gene TRBV29-1 combines with J gene TRBJ2-6; TRBD2 matches 11 bases. CDR1 and CDR2 (germline): SQVTM, ANQGSEA. The CDR3 has 17 residues. V shed 7 bases, J shed 0 bases, and the junction held 8 bases outside the gene matches. CDR3 region: CSAGTSGPGSGANVLTF. The CDR3 coding sequence is TGCAGCGCCGGGACTAGCGGTCCCGGCTCTGGGGCCAACGTCCTGACTTTC.

This chain uses TRBV14 with TRBJ2-1; D call uncertain. The CDR3 covers 15 residues. V was clipped by 4 bases and J by 1 base, with 11 bases between them. Germline V gives CDR1 SGHDN, CDR2 FVKESK. The DNA of the CDR3 is TGTGCCAGCAGCCGTACAGATGGGTCCTACAATGAGCAGTTCTTC. Its protein is CASSRTDGSYNEQFF.

The chain recombines TRBV4-1 with TRBJ1-6; D remains ambiguous. V lost 6 bases to trimming and J lost 0 bases, with 9 bases between them. The CDR3 totals 15 residues. From germline, CDR1 is MGHRA and CDR2 YSYEKL. Written as DNA, the CDR3 is TGCGCCAGCAGTCCCCACACCTCCTATAATTCACCCCTCCACTTT. Amino acid sequence: CASSPHTSYNSPLHF.

The J gene is TRBJ2-2, the V gene TRBV3-1 (or the pseudogene TRBV3-2); no firm D call. Germline values: CDR1 LGHDT, CDR2 YNNKEL (reference sequence). This CDR3 region has 15 residues. Trimming left V 4 bases short and J 0 bases short, with 9 bases between. In DNA form, the CDR3 reads TGTGCCAGCAGCCTTTTGAGCGCGAACACCGGGGAGCTGTTTTTT. It codes for CASSLLSANTGELFF.

As to this clone: The sample has other DNA sequences that encode this CDR3 too. The rearrangement joins TRBV7-2 to TRBJ1-2; TRBD1 aligns across 11 bases. Trimming at V came to 1 base and at J to 5 bases, leaving 3 bases not matched to a gene. This CDR3 contains 15 residues. Germline assignment: CDR1 SGHTA and CDR2 FQGNSA. The CDR3 loop reads CASSLGTGGGYGYTF. CDR3 bases: TGTGCCAGCAGCTTAGGGACAGGGGGCGGATATGGCTACACCTTC. The full variable domain, rest sourced from reference TRBV7-2 and TRBJ1-2, is GAGVSQSPSNKVTEKGKDVELRCDPISGHTALYWYRQSLGQGLEFLIYFQGNSAPDKSGLPSDRFSAERTGGSVSTLTIQRTQQEDSAVYLCASSLGTGGGYGYTFGSGTRLTVV.

The gene calls are TRBV5-1 and TRBJ1-5, with D perhaps matching TRBD1 (5 bases). Germline V gene lookup returns CDR1 SGHRS and CDR2 YFSETQ. Trimming took off 7 bases at V and 7 bases at J, with 21 bases between the two ends. CDR3 length: 15 amino acids. The CDR3 loop reads CASSSSGGPRQPQHF. CDR3 in DNA: TGCGCCAGCTCGTCCTCGGGGGGTCCACGGCAGCCCCAGCATTTT.

The chain has TRBV3-1 (or the pseudogene TRBV3-2) and TRBJ2-7; D is unresolved. Deletions cut 4 bases from V and 2 bases from J, with 6 bases between. CDR3 size: 12 residues. CDR1 and CDR2 from the germline V gene are LGHDT and YNNKEL (reference sequence). CDR3 nucleotide sequence: TGTGCCAGCAGCCCAGGCACCTACGAGCAGTACTTC. This encodes CASSPGTYEQYF.

The CDR3, as DNA: TGTGCCAGCGGACGGGGACTCTCCTACAATGAGCAGTTCTTC. Its protein is CASGRGLSYNEQFF. J is TRBJ2-1 and V is TRBV5-5; maybe TRBD2 (6 bases). The V gene's germline CDR1 is SGHKS and CDR2 YYEKEE (reference sequence). V was trimmed by 7 bases and J by 0 bases, leaving 11 bases between them. CDR3 size: 14 residues.

The chain carries TRBV7-8 and TRBJ1-2, with 10 bases that match TRBD1. Per the germline V gene, CDR1 is SGHVS and CDR2 is FQNEAQ. The CDR3 has 16 residues. With V trimmed by 0 bases and J by 6 bases, 7 bases remained unmatched. Here the CDR3 reads CASSLALPGTGDGYTF. DNA for the CDR3: TGTGCCAGCAGCTTAGCCTTGCCCGGGACAGGGGATGGCTACACCTTC.

The genes are TRBV2 and TRBJ2-1; 10 positions match TRBD1. From germline, CDR1 is SNHLY and CDR2 FYNNEI. The CDR3 has 15 residues. V trimming: 6 bases; J trimming: 3 bases; junction bases outside the gene matches: 5. CDR3 protein: CASRQDRGLYNEQFF. The CDR3 DNA reads as TGTGCCAGCAGGCAAGACAGGGGGCTCTACAATGAGCAGTTCTTC.

The chain joins TRBV19 to TRBJ2-2; D is unresolved. The germline V gene encodes CDR1 LNHDA and CDR2 SQIVND (reference sequence). Trimming took off 3 bases at V and 6 bases at J, with 8 bases between the two ends. CDR3 length equals 13 residues. The CDR3 DNA sequence: TGTGCCAGTAGTATTTCACACCCCGGGGAGCTGTTTTTT. It translates to CASSISHPGELFF.

The rearrangement links TRBV5-5 to TRBJ1-1; 10 nucleotides align to TRBD1. The CDR3 totals 14 residues. Germline V CDR1 and CDR2: SGHKS, YYEKEE (reference sequence). The ends lost 4 bases at V and 5 bases at J; junction bases unmatched: 5. CDR3 loop: CASSRTGGLTEAFF. CDR3 in DNA: TGTGCCAGCAGCCGGACAGGGGGTTTGACTGAAGCTTTCTTT.

The J gene is TRBJ2-7, the V gene TRBV6-5; 8 nucleotides line up with TRBD2. The CDR3 runs 16 residues. The J segment lost 7 bases and the V segment lost 2 bases, leaving 13 bases of the junction unmatched. Germline V gives CDR1 MNHEY, CDR2 SVGAGI. CDR3 sequence (DNA): TGTGCCAGCAGTTACCAAACCGGGACTAGGTCGGTTGAGCAGTACTTC. Its protein product is CASSYQTGTRSVEQYF.

The V call is TRBV3-1 (or the pseudogene TRBV3-2), the J call TRBJ1-3, with D possibly TRBD1 on 6 matching bases. The CDR3 sequence is 18 residues long. The V gene's germline CDR1 is LGHDT and CDR2 YNNKEL (reference sequence). V lost 0 bases to trimming and J lost 1 base, with 16 bases between them. The CDR3 is CASSQEDSQTFSGNTIYF. The CDR3 DNA reads as TGTGCCAGCAGCCAAGAGGACAGTCAGACTTTTTCTGGAAACACCATATATTTT.

The rearrangement joins TRBV30 to TRBJ1-2; unclear D gene. Germline V CDR1 and CDR2: GTSNPN, SVGIG (reference sequence). CDR3 length: 10 amino acids. Trimming took off 4 bases at V and 8 bases at J, with 8 bases between the two ends. CDR3 in amino acids: CAWIGRGYTF. The CDR3 DNA reads TGTGCCTGGATCGGGAGAGGCTACACCTTC.

The V gene is TRBV6-6, the J gene TRBJ2-7; 10 positions agree with TRBD1. CDR1 and CDR2 from the germline V gene are MNHNY and SVGAGI (reference sequence). After removal of 6 bases from V and 7 bases from J, the junction contained 9 bases not matched to a gene. CDR3 size: 14 residues. The CDR3 sequence is CASRPGQGRREQYF. CDR3 DNA: TGTGCCAGCAGACCGGGACAGGGGAGAAGGGAGCAGTACTTC.

This sequence joins TRBV12-3 or TRBV12-4 and TRBJ1-2; 7 bases match TRBD1. Germline trimming cut 5 bases from V and 4 bases from J; bases unmatched to any gene: 4. The CDR3 spans 13 residues. CDR3 loop: CASSRTGVYGYTF. The CDR3 nucleotides are TGTGCCAGCAGTCGGACAGGCGTCTATGGCTACACCTTC.

The chain recombines TRBV2 with TRBJ2-7; 10 bases map to TRBD1. The V and J ends lost 6 bases and 3 bases, in that order; junction bases with no gene match: 8. The CDR3 loop spans 15 amino acids. Germline-derived CDR1 and CDR2 are SNHLY and FYNNEI. The CDR3 spells CASSAGQGFFYEQYF. Here the CDR3 DNA reads TGTGCCAGCAGCGCGGGACAGGGGTTTTTCTACGAGCAGTACTTC.

This clone has more than one count but fewer than ten. V and J are TRBV25-1 and TRBJ1-6, with D uncertain. The germline CDR1 and CDR2 sequences are MGHDK and SYGVNS. Trimming left V 7 bases short and J 0 bases short, with 7 bases between. The CDR3 covers 14 residues. This CDR3 reads CASTMSSYNSPLHF. For the CDR3, the DNA is TGTGCCAGCACAATGAGCTCCTATAATTCACCCCTCCACTTT.

This chain's CDR3 is CASSQEVAGQINSPLHF. For the CDR3, the DNA is TGTGCCAGCAGCCAAGAGGTGGCGGGACAGATTAATTCACCCCTCCACTTT. The rearrangement joins TRBV14 to TRBJ1-6, with 7 positions matching TRBD1. Germline V gives CDR1 SGHDN, CDR2 FVKESK. The CDR3 has 17 amino acids. V gave up 0 bases and J gave up 6 bases; unmatched junction bases: 8.

V and J are TRBV5-4 and TRBJ1-3; a possible D gene is TRBD1 (6 bases). Germline lookup yields CDR1 SGHNT and CDR2 YYREEE (reference sequence). V was clipped by 1 base and J by 2 bases, with 10 bases between them. CDR3 length equals 15 residues. The DNA for the CDR3 is TGTGCCAGCAGCTTGCGGGGGGCAGCTGGAAACACCATATATTTT. This translates into CASSLRGAAGNTIYF.

V is TRBV5-1 and J is TRBJ2-1, with 10 bases aligning to TRBD1. This CDR3 contains 15 residues. Trimming removed 3 bases from V and 2 bases from J; junction bases left unmatched: 2. From germline, CDR1 is SGHRS and CDR2 YFSETQ. DNA for the CDR3: TGCGCCAGCAGCTCGGGACAGGGGACCTACAATGAGCAGTTCTTC. Its protein is CASSSGQGTYNEQFF.